Reported below is one TCR beta chain. Its antigen is unknown. The germline gives CDR1 MNHNY, CDR2 SVGAGI (reference sequence). The CDR3 loop spans 20 amino acids. With 5 bases clipped from V and 3 bases from J, the junction kept 21 bases outside the gene matches. The data derive from a study of T cell responses to AZD1222 COVID-19 vaccine. Overall study context: The study pooled second doses at about 4 or about 12 weeks. Findings of the study overall: Epitopes outside B.1.351 and B.1.1.7 mutated regions reportedly drew nearly half of spike TCRs.

Assay used: immunoSEQ multiplex PCR; TCRdb lists only in-frame clones, some missing. The sample holds around 140,000 clones, roughly 93% seen once. The chain combines TRBV6-6 with TRBJ1-5; 8 bases fit TRBD1. The source was peripheral blood, collected on day 0 of AZD1222 vaccination. The TCR sequence derives from an adult in good health. The CDR3 DNA reads as TGTGCCAGCAGTCCGCAGACAGGGGATGTGGTGGCCGAGGCCAATCAGCCCCAGCATTTT. Its translation: CASSPQTGDVVAEANQPQHF.